Below are 24 T cell receptor beta chains sequenced from a single sample in a study of shared clonotypes between healthy human individuals. Clones were sequenced by immunoSEQ multiplex PCR, and TCRdb holds only the in-frame ones, with some missing. The table has about 460,000 clones, about 74% seen once. Source material: PBMCs. All receptors derive from a woman aged 40 to 55 in good health. Some clones in this sample may be carry-over from other donors' samples.

This chain joins TRBV2 and TRBJ1-1, with D perhaps TRBD1 (6 bases). CDR3 length: 14 residues. V shed 7 bases and J shed 1 base, with 13 bases lying between them. Germline V gene data show CDR1 as SNHLY and CDR2 as FYNNEI. Here the CDR3 reads CASIQGWGNTEAFF. The CDR3 region has the DNA TGTGCCAGCATTCAGGGGTGGGGGAACACTGAAGCTTTCTTT.

The chain has TRBV18 and TRBJ2-1; 11 bases agree with TRBD2. CDR1 and CDR2 (germline): KGHSH, LQKENI. The CDR3 sequence is 14 residues long. With 6 bases clipped from V and 5 bases from J, the junction kept 3 bases outside the gene matches. CDR3 DNA sequence: TGTGCCAGCTCGGAGGGACTAGCGGACAATGAGCAGTTCTTC. Protein sequence: CASSEGLADNEQFF.

As concerns this clone: A far larger clone is one base from this, pointing to a likely read error. CDR3 amino acids: CAWKGQGDYRHGNTVYF. The DNA for the CDR3 is TGTGCCTGGAAAGGACAGGGGGACTATCGACATGGAAACACCGTATATTTT. This chain links TRBV30 with TRBJ1-3; TRBD1 matches 10 bases. This CDR3 has 17 amino acids. Germline CDR1 is GTSNPN and CDR2 is SVGIG (reference sequence).

Regarding this clone: A read error may explain this, as a much larger clone is one base away. The V and J genes are TRBV29-1 and TRBJ2-7; 11 nucleotides agree with TRBD1. CDR1 is SQVTM and CDR2 is ANQGSEA in the germline V gene. This CDR3 has 14 amino acids. The junction had 4 bases not matched to a gene; V was cut back by 1 base and J by 5 bases. The CDR3, as DNA: TGCAGCGTTGAAGGGGACAGGGGGATCCACGAGCAGTACTTC. It specifies CSVEGDRGIHEQYF.

Concerning this clone itself: The same CDR3 arises from other DNA sequences in this sample as well. This chain connects TRBV18 to TRBJ2-7, with a tentative D call TRBD1 (6 bases). Germline V gives CDR1 KGHSH, CDR2 LQKENI. The CDR3 length is 14 residues. Trimming took 0 bases from V and 2 from J, leaving 8 bases between them. This CDR3 is CASSPPAGAYEQYF. CDR3 DNA: TGTGCCAGCTCACCACCGGCAGGGGCCTACGAGCAGTACTTC.

This clone was seen once. The V and J genes are TRBV28 and TRBJ2-2, with D unclear. Germline V gives CDR1 MDHEN, CDR2 SYDVKM. V lost 5 bases and J lost 1, with 5 bases in between. This CDR3 has 13 residues. This chain's CDR3 is CASSEQNTGELFF. CDR3 coding DNA: TGTGCCAGCAGTGAACAGAACACCGGGGAGCTGTTTTTT.

The chain carries TRBV25-1 and TRBJ2-7; maybe TRBD2 (5 bases). The CDR3 has 11 residues. Germline V lookup: CDR1 MGHDK, CDR2 SYGVNS. Here the CDR3 DNA reads TGTGCGGCGGGTCTACCCTACGAGCAGTACTTC. Protein product: CAAGLPYEQYF.

V gene TRBV7-3 combines with J gene TRBJ2-5; a weak D match, TRBD2 (5 bases). Looked up from germline, CDR1 is SGHTA and CDR2 is FQGTGA. This CDR3 spans 15 amino acids. V was trimmed by 5 bases and J by 4 bases, leaving 17 bases between them. The CDR3: CASSTGHPRGETQYF. In DNA, the CDR3 is TGTGCCAGCAGCACCGGCCACCCCCGGGGAGAGACCCAGTACTTC.

This clone was observed a single time. A far larger clone is just one base off, so this is likely a read error. The chain links TRBV25-1 to TRBJ2-1, with unresolved D. The germline gives CDR1 MGHDK, CDR2 SYGVNS. CDR3 length: 13 amino acids. The CDR3 region is CASSEKEYNKQFF. CDR3 nucleotide sequence: TGTGCCAGCAGTGAAAAAGAGTACAATAAGCAGTTCTTC.

A remark on this clone: A read error may explain this, as a much larger clone is one base away. In the same sample, other DNA sequences code for this CDR3. The V and J genes are TRBV30 and TRBJ1-5; D uncertain. V was shortened by 3 bases and J by 5 bases, with 17 bases between the two germline ends. The CDR3 has 15 residues. Germline V gives CDR1 GTSNPN, CDR2 SVGIG (reference sequence). The CDR3 nucleotides are TGTGCCTGGAGCCGCAAGGGTCTGAGAGATCAGCCCCAGCATTTT. Encoded protein: CAWSRKGLRDQPQHF.

The genes are TRBV10-3 and TRBJ1-1, with 7 bases fitting TRBD1. Germline-derived CDR1 and CDR2 are ENHRY and SYGVKD. The CDR3 runs 14 residues. The V segment lost 6 bases and the J segment 3 bases; nucleotides outside the gene matches: 7. This chain's CDR3 is CAIRQTGTDTEAFF. Here the CDR3 DNA reads TGTGCCATCAGACAAACCGGGACAGACACTGAAGCTTTCTTT.

For this clone: A read error may explain this, as a much larger clone is one base away. The chain uses TRBV7-9 and TRBJ2-7; no clear D. Germline-derived CDR1 and CDR2 are SEHNR and FQNEAQ (reference sequence). V dropped 5 bases and J dropped 3 bases, with 5 bases sitting between them. This CDR3 region has 11 residues. Written as DNA, the CDR3 is TGTGCCAGCAGCCATTACTACGAGCAGTACTTC. Translated, it gives CASSHYYEQYF.

The V and J genes are TRBV11-2 and TRBJ2-4; TRBD1 matches at 7 bases. V trimming: 5 bases; J trimming: 6 bases; junction bases outside the gene matches: 7. Germline values: CDR1 SGHAT, CDR2 FQNNGV. The CDR3 contains 14 residues. For the CDR3, the DNA is TGTGCCAGCAGCCCCGGTACAGGGGCAAACATTCAGTACTTC. Protein product: CASSPGTGANIQYF.

The genes are TRBV27 and TRBJ2-3, with D unresolved. Trimming shortened V by 1 base and J by 0 bases, and 5 bases separated the two germline ends. In germline, CDR1 is MNHEY, CDR2 SMNVEV (reference sequence). This CDR3 contains 14 residues. CDR3 in DNA: TGTGCCAGCAGTTTATGGGGTAGCACAGATACGCAGTATTTT. Its protein product is CASSLWGSTDTQYF.

This chain connects TRBV11-2 to TRBJ2-2; TRBD2 is a possible D gene (5 bases). This CDR3 spans 14 amino acids. Germline CDR1 reads SGHAT; CDR2 reads FQNNGV. Trimming removed 3 bases from V and 6 bases from J, with 11 bases in between. CDR3 sequence (DNA): TGTGCCAGCAGCTTGCTCCGGGATGCCGGGGAGCTGTTTTTT. Translation: CASSLLRDAGELFF.

The V and J genes are TRBV7-9 and TRBJ1-2; unclear D gene. The CDR3 length is 16 residues. Germline loops: CDR1 SEHNR, CDR2 FQNEAQ (reference sequence). Trimming left V 2 bases short and J 0 bases short, with 13 bases between. The CDR3 region is CASSLTPPDPNYGYTF. The CDR3, as DNA: TGTGCCAGCAGCTTAACGCCCCCGGACCCTAACTATGGCTACACCTTC.

This clone was detected a few times. One base separates it from a far larger clone, so it is likely a read error. The chain combines TRBV4-1 with TRBJ2-5; no firm D call. The end of the DNA is better explained by TRBJ2-7, so the J call may be wrong. The CDR3 totals 13 residues. Germline V gene sequence: CDR1 MGHRA, CDR2 YSYEKL. CDR3 amino acids: CAGSQVGGYEQYF. CDR3 coding DNA: TGCGCCGGCAGCCAAGTAGGTGGCTACGAGCAGTACTTC.

The chain is built from TRBV2 and TRBJ1-1; 7 bases match TRBD1. V trimming: 10 bases; J trimming: 0 bases; junction bases outside the gene matches: 2. CDR3 length equals 12 residues. Germline V CDR1 and CDR2: SNHLY, FYNNEI. The CDR3 DNA reads as TGTGCCACAACAGGGGTGAACACTGAAGCTTTCTTT. Translated: CATTGVNTEAFF.

A single count supports this clone. The rearrangement links TRBV5-1 to TRBJ2-7, with D perhaps TRBD1 (5 bases). Germline values: CDR1 SGHRS, CDR2 YFSETQ. With 3 bases removed from V and 0 bases from J, the gap between germline ends came to 22 bases. This CDR3 has 18 residues. CDR3 DNA sequence: TGCGCCAGCAGCTCTAGGGGCCTTCACGGATTTAGCTCCTACGAGCAGTACTTC. This codes for CASSSRGLHGFSSYEQYF.

In this sample, this clone turned up many times. V and J are TRBV27 and TRBJ1-2; the D gene is possibly TRBD1 (6 bases). This CDR3 is built from 15 residues. The V end was cut by 6 bases, the J end by 4 bases, with 18 bases between. Germline V gene sequence: CDR1 MNHEY, CDR2 SMNVEV (reference sequence). CDR3 amino acids: CASRPGLGAIYGYTF. For the CDR3, the DNA is TGTGCCAGCAGACCGGGTCTGGGGGCTATCTATGGCTACACCTTC.

The chain couples TRBV30 to TRBJ2-7; 7 bases match TRBD2. V trimming: 4 bases; J trimming: 3 bases; junction bases outside the gene matches: 6. The CDR3 has 13 amino acids. Germline values: CDR1 GTSNPN, CDR2 SVGIG (reference sequence). The CDR3 spells CAWTSGNFYEQYF. The DNA of the CDR3 is TGTGCCTGGACAAGCGGGAACTTCTACGAGCAGTACTTC.

This chain joins TRBV30 and TRBJ2-1, with TRBD2 matching over 15 bases. J was trimmed by 0 bases and V by 6 bases; bases with no gene match: 12. Germline assignment: CDR1 GTSNPN and CDR2 SVGIG (reference sequence). The CDR3 covers 19 residues. The chain's CDR3 is CACSLVGTSGRRSYNEQFF. The CDR3 DNA reads TGTGCCTGCAGTTTGGTCGGGACTAGCGGGAGGCGCTCCTACAATGAGCAGTTCTTC. Based on the CDR3 plus reference TRBV30 and TRBJ2-1, the full variable domain is SQTIHQWPATLVQPVGSPLSLECTVEGTSNPNLYWYRQAAGRGLQLLFYSVGIGQISSEVPQNLSASRPQDRQFILSSKKLLLSDSGFYLCACSLVGTSGRRSYNEQFFGPGTRLTVL.

This chain uses TRBV28 with TRBJ2-5, with 9 positions matching TRBD1. V gave up 3 bases and J gave up 1 base; unmatched junction bases: 6. Germline V gene lookup returns CDR1 MDHEN and CDR2 SYDVKM. The CDR3 has 16 amino acids. This chain's CDR3 is CASSFTGGVVQETQYF. The CDR3 DNA reads as TGTGCCAGCAGTTTTACAGGGGGCGTAGTCCAAGAGACCCAGTACTTC.

This chain joins TRBV10-2 and TRBJ2-5, with 8 bases matching TRBD2. The germline V gene has CDR1 WSHSY and CDR2 SAAADI. This CDR3 region has 14 residues. Trimming cost V 10 bases and J 5 bases; bases outside gene matches: 12. The CDR3 loop reads CATGLGRAVETQYF. CDR3 nucleotide sequence: TGCGCCACCGGTCTCGGGAGGGCCGTCGAGACCCAGTACTTC.